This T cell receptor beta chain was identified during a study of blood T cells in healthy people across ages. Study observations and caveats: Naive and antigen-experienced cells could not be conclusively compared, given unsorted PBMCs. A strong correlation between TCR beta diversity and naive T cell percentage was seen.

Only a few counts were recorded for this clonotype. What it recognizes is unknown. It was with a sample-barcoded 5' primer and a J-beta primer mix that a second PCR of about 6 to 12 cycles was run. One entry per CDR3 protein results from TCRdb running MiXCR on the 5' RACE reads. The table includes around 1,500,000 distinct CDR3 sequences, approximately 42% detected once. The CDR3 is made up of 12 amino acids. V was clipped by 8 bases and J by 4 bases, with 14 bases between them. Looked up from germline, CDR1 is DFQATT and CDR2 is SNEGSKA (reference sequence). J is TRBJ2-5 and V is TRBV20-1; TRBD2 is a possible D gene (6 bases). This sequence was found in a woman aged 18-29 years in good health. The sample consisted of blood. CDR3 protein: CSPKGGVETQYF. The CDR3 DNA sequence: TGCAGTCCTAAAGGAGGGGTAGAGACCCAGTACTTC.